A single sample gave rise to the 6 T cell receptor beta chains below, sequenced in a study of molecular identifiers for immune sequencing clone quantification (dated by TCRdb to the late 2010s). Library method: PCR. For sequencing, an Illumina HiSeq 4000 was employed. TCRdb reworked the public reads: Q25 trimming with fastp, MiXCR clone assembly, productive beta chains retained. Entries that share a CDR3 protein sequence are merged under the most common genes and DNA. This sample lists around 480,000 distinct CDR3 sequences; around 21% were detected once. 0.7% to 0.95% of the sample belongs to the ten largest clones. Sequencing used naive CD8+ T cells from blood, with Jurkat cell RNA spiked in. Per the publication, the cell subset or site label means: FACS-sorted CD8+CD4-CCR7+CD45RA+ naive T cells. The source of these receptors is a human donor in good health. Some libraries in this study had Jurkat cell RNA spiked in.

This clonotype was observed many times. The chain joins TRBV5-4 to TRBJ1-1; a weak D match, TRBD1 (6 bases). Germline V gene sequence: CDR1 SGHNT, CDR2 YYREEE (reference sequence). CDR3 size: 13 residues. Trimming took off 2 bases at V and 8 bases at J, with 13 bases between the two ends. CDR3 DNA: TGTGCCAGCAGCTTAGGGCCCGGGACAGAAGCTTTCTTT. Protein sequence: CASSLGPGTEAFF.

Comment on this clonotype: Since a much larger clone is just one base distant, this may be a read error. The chain couples TRBV29-1 to TRBJ2-7; 9 nucleotides agree with TRBD1. This CDR3 has 14 amino acids. V was clipped by 4 bases and J by 1 base; unmatched bases: 5. Germline assignment: CDR1 SQVTM and CDR2 ANQGSEA. The CDR3 nucleotides are TGCAGCGTTGTAGGACAGGGGTCGTCCTACGAGCAGTACGTC. As protein: CSVVGQGSSYEQYV.

This clonotype was seen more than once but under ten times. The genes are TRBV13 and TRBJ2-1, with D unclear. V was shortened by 7 bases and J by 4 bases, with 11 bases between the two germline ends. This CDR3 has 13 amino acids. Germline V gene lookup returns CDR1 PRHDT and CDR2 FYEKMQ (reference sequence). The CDR3 sequence is CASKLVSYNEQFF. CDR3 nucleotides: TGTGCCAGCAAGCTAGTAAGTTACAATGAGCAGTTCTTC.

This clonotype has only a few counts. The CDR3 end shows no conserved phenylalanine or tryptophan, and so a read error is likely. The CDR3 sequence is CASSPPIHRGSFGNEQFL. CDR3 in DNA: TGTGCCAGCAGTCCACCAATTCACAGGGGTAGTTTTGGGAATGAGCAGTTCCTC. The chain joins TRBV6-5 to TRBJ2-1, with 7 bases lining up with TRBD1. Trimming cost V 5 bases and J 7 bases; bases outside gene matches: 20. The CDR3 is made up of 18 amino acids. Germline assignment: CDR1 MNHEY and CDR2 SVGAGI.

The V and J genes are TRBV20-1 and TRBJ2-5; TRBD2 matches 7 bases. CDR3 size: 15 residues. The germline gives CDR1 DFQATT, CDR2 SNEGSKA (reference sequence). V lost 0 bases to trimming and J lost 7 bases; unmatched junction nucleotides: 11. CDR3 sequence: CSAREAMAGDVTQYF. The CDR3 coding sequence is TGCAGTGCTAGAGAAGCGATGGCGGGAGACGTGACCCAGTACTTC.

This chain joins TRBV7-9 and TRBJ2-4, with 9 bases identical to TRBD2. V was clipped by 5 bases and J by 5 bases; unmatched bases: 7. Germline values: CDR1 SEHNR, CDR2 FQNEAQ (reference sequence). This CDR3 has 15 residues. CDR3 residues: CASSPRSSGENIQYF. The CDR3 coding sequence is TGTGCCAGCAGCCCTAGGTCTAGCGGGGAAAACATTCAGTACTTC.